In its sample, the clone carrying this T cell receptor beta chain was seen many times. The germline V gene encodes CDR1 SGHTA and CDR2 FQGNSA. V was pared by 2 bases and J by 6 bases, with 10 bases of the junction left unmatched. The CDR3 totals 16 residues. Using its own MiXCR run on the 5' RACE reads, TCRdb lists one record per CDR3 protein. The table includes around 140,000 distinct CDR3 sequences, 5.5% to 7% detected once. The data are from a study of T-cell memory formation after mild COVID-19. The chain is built from TRBV7-2 and TRBJ2-7; TRBD2 matches at 10 bases. The specimen was PBMCs or a T cell subset sorted from them (not recorded which). This TCR was recovered from an adult woman who had mild COVID-19 (a few samples of this study predate the infection). Cell type and time point are not known. The CDR3 nucleotides read TGTGCCAGCAGCTTAAGAGCGGGAGGGGCGCAGAGCGAGCAGTACTTC. Its translation: CASSLRAGGAQSEQYF.